This T cell receptor (beta chain) was found in a study of blood T cell repertoires in COVID-19. Looking at the study overall: The origin of the acute and convalescent COVID-19 samples was the United States, Italy and Spain. Sources were T cells, B-cell-depleted T cells, or PBMCs; the material itself was cDNA or gDNA.

Germline values: CDR1 MDHEN, CDR2 SYDVKM. Germline trimming cut 5 bases from V and 10 bases from J; bases unmatched to any gene: 11. CDR3 length: 16 residues. Original handling: From reference gene primer amplification, estimates of nucleated cell counts were derived. Sequencing used immunoSEQ multiplex PCR; TCRdb keeps in-frame clones, though not all of them. That table is the source of V, J and clone size, and D and trimming were worked out from the DNA. The sample lists 250,000 to 350,000 clones; over 80% were seen once. The source is a woman in her 50s with active or convalescent COVID-19. V gene TRBV28 combines with J gene TRBJ1-6; 10 nucleotides align to TRBD1. Sequenced material: peripheral blood. CDR3 bases: TGTGCCAGCAGTCCCACTCCCTCGGGACAGGGGTCACCCCTCCACTTT. Translation: CASSPTPSGQGSPLHF.